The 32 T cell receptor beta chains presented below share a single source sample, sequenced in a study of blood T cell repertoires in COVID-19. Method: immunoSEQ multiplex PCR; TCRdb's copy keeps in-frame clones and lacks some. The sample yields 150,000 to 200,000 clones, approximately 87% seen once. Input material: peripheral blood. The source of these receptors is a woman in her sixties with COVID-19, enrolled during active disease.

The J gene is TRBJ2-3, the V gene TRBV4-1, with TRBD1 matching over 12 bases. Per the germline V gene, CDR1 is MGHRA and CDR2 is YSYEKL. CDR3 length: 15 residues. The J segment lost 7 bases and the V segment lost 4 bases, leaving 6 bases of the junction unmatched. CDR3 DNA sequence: TGCGCCAGCAGCCCTGGGGACAGGGGGCTTTATACGCAGTATTTT. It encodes CASSPGDRGLYTQYF.

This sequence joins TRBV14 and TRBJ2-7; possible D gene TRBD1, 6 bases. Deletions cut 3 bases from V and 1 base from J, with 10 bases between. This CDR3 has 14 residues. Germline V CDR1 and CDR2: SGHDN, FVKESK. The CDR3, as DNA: TGTGCCAGCAGCCAGATCAGGGGATCCTACGAGCAGTACTTC. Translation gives CASSQIRGSYEQYF. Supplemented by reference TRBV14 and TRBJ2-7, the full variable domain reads EAGVTQFPSHSVIEKGQTVTLRCDPISGHDNLYWYRRVMGKEIKFLLHFVKESKQDESGMPNNRFLAERTGGTYSTLKVQPAELEDSGVYFCASSQIRGSYEQYFGPGTRLTVT.

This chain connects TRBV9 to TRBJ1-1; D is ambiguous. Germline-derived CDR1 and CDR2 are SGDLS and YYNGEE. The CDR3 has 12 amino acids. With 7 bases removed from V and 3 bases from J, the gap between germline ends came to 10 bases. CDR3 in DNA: TGTGCCAGCGGGCGGGATTACACTGAAGCTTTCTTT. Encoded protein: CASGRDYTEAFF.

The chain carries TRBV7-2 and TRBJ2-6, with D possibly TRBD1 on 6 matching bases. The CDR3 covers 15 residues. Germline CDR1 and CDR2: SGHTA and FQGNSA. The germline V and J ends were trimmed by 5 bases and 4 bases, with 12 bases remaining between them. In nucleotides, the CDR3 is TGTGCCAGCAGCCTAACAGGGACCGGGGCCAACGTCCTGACTTTC. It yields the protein CASSLTGTGANVLTF.

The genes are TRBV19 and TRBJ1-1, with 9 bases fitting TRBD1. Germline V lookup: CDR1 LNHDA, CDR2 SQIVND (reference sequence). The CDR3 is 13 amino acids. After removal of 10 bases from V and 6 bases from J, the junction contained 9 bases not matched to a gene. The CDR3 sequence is CATLMTGGAEAFF. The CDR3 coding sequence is TGTGCCACACTGATGACAGGGGGAGCTGAAGCTTTCTTT. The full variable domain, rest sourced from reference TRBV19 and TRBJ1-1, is DGGITQSPKYLFRKEGQNVTLSCEQNLNHDAMYWYRQDPGQGLRLIYYSQIVNDFQKGDIAEGYSVSREKKESFPLTVTSAQKNPTAFYLCATLMTGGAEAFFGQGTRLTVV.

DNA of the CDR3: TGTGCCACCAGGACTAGCGGGAGCACAGATACGCAGTATTTT. Its translation is CATRTSGSTDTQYF. The chain links TRBV19 to TRBJ2-3; 11 bases map to TRBD2. Germline loops: CDR1 LNHDA, CDR2 SQIVND (reference sequence). After removal of 10 bases from V and 0 bases from J, the junction contained 3 bases not matched to a gene. The CDR3 length is 14 residues.

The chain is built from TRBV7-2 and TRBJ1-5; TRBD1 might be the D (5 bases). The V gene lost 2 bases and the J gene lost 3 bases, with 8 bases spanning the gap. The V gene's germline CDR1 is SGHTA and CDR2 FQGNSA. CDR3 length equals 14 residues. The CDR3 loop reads CASSLSGYNQPQHF. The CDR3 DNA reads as TGTGCCAGCAGCTTATCAGGGTACAATCAGCCCCAGCATTTT. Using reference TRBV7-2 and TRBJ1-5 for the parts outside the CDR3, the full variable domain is GAGVSQSPSNKVTEKGKDVELRCDPISGHTALYWYRQSLGQGLEFLIYFQGNSAPDKSGLPSDRFSAERTGGSVSTLTIQRTQQEDSAVYLCASSLSGYNQPQHFGDGTRLSIL.

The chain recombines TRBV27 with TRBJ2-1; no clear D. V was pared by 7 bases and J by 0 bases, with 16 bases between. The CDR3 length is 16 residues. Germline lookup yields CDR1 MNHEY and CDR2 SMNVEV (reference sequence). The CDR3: CASNGARGFSYNEQFF. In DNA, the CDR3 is TGTGCCAGCAATGGAGCGCGAGGTTTCTCCTACAATGAGCAGTTCTTC.

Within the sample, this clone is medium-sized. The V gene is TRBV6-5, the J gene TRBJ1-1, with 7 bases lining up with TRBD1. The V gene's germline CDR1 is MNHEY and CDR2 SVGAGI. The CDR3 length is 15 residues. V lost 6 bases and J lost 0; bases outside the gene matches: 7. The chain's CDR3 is CASRLTGVVNTEAFF. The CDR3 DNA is TGTGCCAGCAGACTTACAGGGGTTGTGAACACTGAAGCTTTCTTT.

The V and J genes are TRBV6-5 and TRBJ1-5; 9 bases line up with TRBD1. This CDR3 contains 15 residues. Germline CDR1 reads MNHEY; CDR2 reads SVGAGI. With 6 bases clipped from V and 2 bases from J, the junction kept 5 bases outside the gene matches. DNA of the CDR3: TGTGCCAGCAGACTCCGGGACAGGGGCAATCAGCCCCAGCATTTT. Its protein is CASRLRDRGNQPQHF.

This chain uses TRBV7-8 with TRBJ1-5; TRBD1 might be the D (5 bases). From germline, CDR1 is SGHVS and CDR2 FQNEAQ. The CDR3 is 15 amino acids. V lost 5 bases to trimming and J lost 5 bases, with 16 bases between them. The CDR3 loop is CASSLRGGTHQPQHF. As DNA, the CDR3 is TGTGCCAGCAGCCTGCGGGGGGGGACGCATCAGCCCCAGCATTTT. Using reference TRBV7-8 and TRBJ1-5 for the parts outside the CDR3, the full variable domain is GAGVSQSPRYKVAKRGQDVALRCDPISGHVSLFWYQQALGQGPEFLTYFQNEAQLDKSGLPSDRFFAERPEGSVSTLKIQRTQQEDSAVYLCASSLRGGTHQPQHFGDGTRLSIL.

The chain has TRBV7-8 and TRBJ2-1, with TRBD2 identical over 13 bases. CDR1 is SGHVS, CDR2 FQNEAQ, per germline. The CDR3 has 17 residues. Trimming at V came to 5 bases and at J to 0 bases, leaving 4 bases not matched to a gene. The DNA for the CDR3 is TGTGCCAGCAGCACGGGACTAGCGGGGAGCTCCTACAATGAGCAGTTCTTC. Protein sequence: CASSTGLAGSSYNEQFF.

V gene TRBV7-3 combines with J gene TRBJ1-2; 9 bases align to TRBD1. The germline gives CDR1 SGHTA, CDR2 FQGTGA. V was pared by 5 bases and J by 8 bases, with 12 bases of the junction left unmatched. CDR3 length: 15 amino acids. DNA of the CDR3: TGTGCCAGCAGCCTCGTGTCTGGACAGGGGTACGGCTACACCTTC. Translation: CASSLVSGQGYGYTF.

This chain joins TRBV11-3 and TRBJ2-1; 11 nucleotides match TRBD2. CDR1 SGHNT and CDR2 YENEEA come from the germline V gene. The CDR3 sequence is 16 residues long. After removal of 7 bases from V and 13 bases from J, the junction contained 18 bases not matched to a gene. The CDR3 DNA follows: TGTGCCAGCACCCTAGGGGGTAGCGGGAGGGTCGGAGTTCAGTTCTTC. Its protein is CASTLGGSGRVGVQFF.

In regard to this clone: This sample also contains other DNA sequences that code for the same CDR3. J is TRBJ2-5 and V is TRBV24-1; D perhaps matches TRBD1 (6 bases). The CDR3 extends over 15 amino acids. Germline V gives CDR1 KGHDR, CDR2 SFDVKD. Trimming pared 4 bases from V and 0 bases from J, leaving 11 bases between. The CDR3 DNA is TGTGCCACCAGTGACCCTGACAGGTACCAAGAGACCCAGTACTTC. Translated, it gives CATSDPDRYQETQYF.

This CDR3 reads CASSSKTRTGEIYGYTF. The CDR3 DNA reads as TGTGCCAGCAGCTCGAAGACTAGGACAGGGGAGATCTATGGCTACACCTTC. The V call is TRBV7-2, the J call TRBJ1-2; 9 positions match TRBD1. The CDR3 runs to 17 residues. Germline lookup yields CDR1 SGHTA and CDR2 FQGNSA. V gave up 4 bases and J gave up 4 bases; unmatched junction bases: 13.

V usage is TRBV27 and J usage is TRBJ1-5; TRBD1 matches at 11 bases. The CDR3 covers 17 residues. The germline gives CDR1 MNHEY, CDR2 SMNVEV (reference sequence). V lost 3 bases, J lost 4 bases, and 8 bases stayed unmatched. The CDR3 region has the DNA TGTGCCAGCAGTTTTAGGATGGGGACAGGGGGGAATCAGCCCCAGCATTTT. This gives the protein CASSFRMGTGGNQPQHF.

The CDR3 DNA follows: TGTGCCAGCAGTCCTATGGGAGTAGGCTCACCCCTCCACTTT. As protein: CASSPMGVGSPLHF. This chain uses TRBV27 with TRBJ1-6; the D is unclear. The germline CDR1 and CDR2 sequences are MNHEY and SMNVEV (reference sequence). CDR3 size: 14 residues. V shed 5 bases and J shed 10 bases, with 15 bases lying between them.

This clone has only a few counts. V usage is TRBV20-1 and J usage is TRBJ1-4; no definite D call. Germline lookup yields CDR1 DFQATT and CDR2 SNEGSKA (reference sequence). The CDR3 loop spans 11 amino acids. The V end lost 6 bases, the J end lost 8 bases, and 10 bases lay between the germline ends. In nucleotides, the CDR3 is TGCAGTGCCCCGTCTAGAGAAAAACTGTTTTTT. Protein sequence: CSAPSREKLFF.

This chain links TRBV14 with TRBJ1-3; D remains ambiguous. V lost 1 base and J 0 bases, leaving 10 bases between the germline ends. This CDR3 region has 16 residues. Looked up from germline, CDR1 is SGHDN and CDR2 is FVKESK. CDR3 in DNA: TGTGCCAGCAGCCAAGCGGTGGGCAACTCTGGAAACACCATATATTTT. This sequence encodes CASSQAVGNSGNTIYF.

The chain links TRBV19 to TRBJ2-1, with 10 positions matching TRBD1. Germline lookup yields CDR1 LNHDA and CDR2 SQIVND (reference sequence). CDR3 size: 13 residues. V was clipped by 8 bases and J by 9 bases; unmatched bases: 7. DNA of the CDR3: TGTGCCAGTCGGGACAGGGGAGATGGTGAGCAGTTCTTC. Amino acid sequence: CASRDRGDGEQFF. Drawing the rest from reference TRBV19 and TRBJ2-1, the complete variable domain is DGGITQSPKYLFRKEGQNVTLSCEQNLNHDAMYWYRQDPGQGLRLIYYSQIVNDFQKGDIAEGYSVSREKKESFPLTVTSAQKNPTAFYLCASRDRGDGEQFFGPGTRLTVL.

This CDR3 is CASSQGFSGYNEQFF. For the CDR3, the DNA is TGTGCCAGCAGCCAAGGGTTTAGCGGATACAATGAGCAGTTCTTC. The chain combines TRBV3-1 (or the pseudogene TRBV3-2) with TRBJ2-1, with D perhaps TRBD2 (6 bases). V lost 1 base and J lost 4, with 11 bases in between. CDR1 is LGHDT, CDR2 YNNKEL, per germline (reference sequence). This CDR3 is built from 15 residues.

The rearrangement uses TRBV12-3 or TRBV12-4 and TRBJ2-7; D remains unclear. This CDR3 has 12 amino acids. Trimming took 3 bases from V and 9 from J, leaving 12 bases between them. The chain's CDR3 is CASSLVLAVQYF. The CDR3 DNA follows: TGTGCCAGCAGTTTGGTATTGGCCGTGCAGTACTTC.

The CDR3 reads CSVVIGGTGNTIYF. CDR3 nucleotide sequence: TGCAGCGTTGTTATCGGGGGGACTGGAAACACCATATATTTT. This chain uses TRBV29-1 with TRBJ1-3, with D perhaps TRBD1 (5 bases). This CDR3 region has 14 residues. Germline V CDR1 and CDR2: SQVTM, ANQGSEA. V lost 4 bases to trimming and J lost 2 bases, with 12 bases between them.

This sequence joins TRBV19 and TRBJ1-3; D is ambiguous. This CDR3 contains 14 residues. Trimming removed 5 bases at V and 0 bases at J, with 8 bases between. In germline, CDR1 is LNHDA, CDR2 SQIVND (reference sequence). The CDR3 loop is CASSRLASGNTIYF. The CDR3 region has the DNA TGTGCCAGTAGTCGACTGGCCTCTGGAAACACCATATATTTT. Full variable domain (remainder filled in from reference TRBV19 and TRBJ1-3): DGGITQSPKYLFRKEGQNVTLSCEQNLNHDAMYWYRQDPGQGLRLIYYSQIVNDFQKGDIAEGYSVSREKKESFPLTVTSAQKNPTAFYLCASSRLASGNTIYFGEGSWLTVV.

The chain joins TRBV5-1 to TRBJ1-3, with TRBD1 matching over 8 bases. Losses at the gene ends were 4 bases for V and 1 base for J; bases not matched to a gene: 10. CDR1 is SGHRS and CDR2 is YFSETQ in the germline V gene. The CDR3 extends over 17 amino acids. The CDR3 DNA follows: TGCGCCAGCAGCCTGCTGGGACAGGCCCCATCTGGAAACACCATATATTTT. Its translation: CASSLLGQAPSGNTIYF.

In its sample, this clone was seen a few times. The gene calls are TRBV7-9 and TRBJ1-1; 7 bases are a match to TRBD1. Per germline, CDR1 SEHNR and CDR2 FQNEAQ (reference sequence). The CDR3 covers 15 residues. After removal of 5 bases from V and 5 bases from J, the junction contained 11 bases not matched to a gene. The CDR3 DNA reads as TGTGCCAGCAGCCACTTTACAGGGGTTGGTACTGAAGCTTTCTTT. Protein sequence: CASSHFTGVGTEAFF.

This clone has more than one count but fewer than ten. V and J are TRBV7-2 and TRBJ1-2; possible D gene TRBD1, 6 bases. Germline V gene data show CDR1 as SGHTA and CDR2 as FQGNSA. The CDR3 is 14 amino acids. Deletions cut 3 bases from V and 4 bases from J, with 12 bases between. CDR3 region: CASSLHTGIYGYTF. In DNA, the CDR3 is TGTGCCAGCAGCTTGCATACAGGGATCTATGGCTACACCTTC.

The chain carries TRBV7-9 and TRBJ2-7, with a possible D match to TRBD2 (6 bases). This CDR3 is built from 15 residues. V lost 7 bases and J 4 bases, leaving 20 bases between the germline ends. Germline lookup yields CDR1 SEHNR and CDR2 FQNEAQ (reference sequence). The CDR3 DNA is TGTGCCAGCAAATTAGGTGGGGGGACGATGTACGAGCAGTACTTC. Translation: CASKLGGGTMYEQYF.

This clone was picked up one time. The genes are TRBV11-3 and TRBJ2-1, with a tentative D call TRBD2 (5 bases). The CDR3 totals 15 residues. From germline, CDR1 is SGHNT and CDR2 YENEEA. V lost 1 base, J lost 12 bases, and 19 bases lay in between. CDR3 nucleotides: TGTGCCAGCAGCTTAGGATCTAGCCCAAGAATCGGGCAGTTCTTC. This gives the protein CASSLGSSPRIGQFF.

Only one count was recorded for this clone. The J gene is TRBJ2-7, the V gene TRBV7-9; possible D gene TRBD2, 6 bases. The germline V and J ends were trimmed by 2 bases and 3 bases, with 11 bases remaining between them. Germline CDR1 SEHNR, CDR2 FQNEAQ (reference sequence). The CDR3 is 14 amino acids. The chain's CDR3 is CASSLQGLFYEQYF. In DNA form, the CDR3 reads TGTGCCAGCAGCTTACAGGGACTGTTCTACGAGCAGTACTTC.

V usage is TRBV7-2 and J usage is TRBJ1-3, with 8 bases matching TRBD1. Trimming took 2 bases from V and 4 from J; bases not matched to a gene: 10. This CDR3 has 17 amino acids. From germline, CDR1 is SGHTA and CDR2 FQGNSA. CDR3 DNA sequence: TGTGCCAGCAGCTTAAGGTCAGGGGGCACGATAGGAAACACCATATATTTT. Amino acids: CASSLRSGGTIGNTIYF.